The 22 T cell receptor beta chains given below trace back to one sample, sequenced in a study of shared clonotypes between healthy human individuals. Profiled with immunoSEQ multiplex PCR; TCRdb holds only in-frame clones, not every one. In the table there are roughly 760,000 clones, over 65% of which are singletons. Material for sequencing was memory CD4+ T cells sorted from blood. Subset: CD45RA-negative fraction. The receptors here all came from a woman between 25 and 40 years old in good health.

This clone came up a few times. This chain links TRBV6-1 with TRBJ1-1; 11 positions match TRBD1. The CDR3 spans 16 residues. Germline-derived CDR1 and CDR2 are MNHNS and SASEGT. The V gene end was trimmed by 4 bases and the J gene end by 3 bases; junction bases not matched to a gene: 7. CDR3 nucleotide sequence: TGTGCCAGCAGTGCGAAAGGGACAGGGGGACACACTGAAGCTTTCTTT. It specifies CASSAKGTGGHTEAFF.

The V and J genes are TRBV5-6 and TRBJ2-2; the D gene could be TRBD1 or TRBD2 (5 bases each). Trimming shortened V by 1 base and J by 6 bases, and 16 bases separated the two germline ends. The germline CDR1 and CDR2 sequences are SGHDT and YYEEEE. This CDR3 spans 16 amino acids. The CDR3 here is CASSLRGEVAPGELFF. The CDR3 region has the DNA TGTGCCAGCAGCTTGCGAGGGGAAGTAGCCCCCGGGGAGCTGTTTTTT.

Here the CDR3 reads CASLEGGRYGYTF. The CDR3 DNA is TGCGCCAGCCTAGAGGGGGGGCGCTATGGCTACACCTTC. J is TRBJ1-2 and V is TRBV10-2; D is perhaps TRBD1 (6 bases). CDR3 length: 13 residues. Between the trimmed V and J ends, which lost 8 bases and 4 bases, there was a span of 14 bases. The germline CDR1 and CDR2 sequences are WSHSY and SAAADI.

This clone was observed a handful of times. The chain recombines TRBV7-8 with TRBJ1-5; 7 nucleotides agree with TRBD1. The V segment lost 5 bases and the J segment 5 bases; nucleotides outside the gene matches: 12. The CDR3 sequence is 16 residues long. CDR1 SGHVS and CDR2 FQNEAQ come from the germline V gene. Here the CDR3 DNA reads TGTGCCAGCAGCGAGTCCAGGGGGGAATGGGATCAGCCCCAGCATTTT. Translating gives CASSESRGEWDQPQHF.

CDR3 residues: CASSARTGGANEQFF. The CDR3 nucleotides read TGTGCCAGCAGTGCCCGGACTGGGGGGGCGAATGAGCAGTTCTTC. The chain employs TRBV2 and TRBJ2-1, with D possibly being TRBD2 (7 bases). The CDR3 consists of 15 residues. The V gene's germline CDR1 is SNHLY and CDR2 FYNNEI. V gave up 4 bases and J gave up 7 bases, with 17 bases separating them.

This chain joins TRBV18 and TRBJ2-1, with 9 bases aligning to TRBD1. V was pared by 0 bases and J by 10 bases, with 10 bases of the junction left unmatched. Per germline, CDR1 KGHSH and CDR2 LQKENI. The CDR3 has 16 amino acids. The DNA of the CDR3 is TGTGCCAGCTCACCACCGGGGACAGGGCGCGAATGGGAGCAGTTCTTC. This encodes CASSPPGTGREWEQFF.

This clone was counted a few times. This CDR3 is CASSPQGHQETQYF. In DNA, the CDR3 is TGTGCCAGCAGCCCCCAAGGACACCAAGAGACCCAGTACTTC. V gene TRBV7-9 combines with J gene TRBJ2-5; no firm D call. Germline V gives CDR1 SEHNR, CDR2 FQNEAQ (reference sequence). The V end lost 5 bases, the J end lost 0 bases, and 10 bases lay between the germline ends. This CDR3 has 14 residues.

This sequence joins TRBV5-4 and TRBJ2-3, with D uncertain. CDR1 is SGHNT, CDR2 YYREEE, per germline (reference sequence). CDR3 length: 14 residues. V was shortened by 4 bases and J by 3 bases, with 12 bases between the two germline ends. The CDR3 bases are TGTGCCAGCAGCGGTGTTCAGGAAACAGATACGCAGTATTTT. Encoded protein: CASSGVQETDTQYF.

The chain uses TRBV27 and TRBJ1-5; 9 bases map to TRBD1. Germline CDR1 MNHEY, CDR2 SMNVEV (reference sequence). Trimming at V came to 6 bases and at J to 6 bases, leaving 6 bases not matched to a gene. CDR3 size: 14 residues. CDR3 sequence (DNA): TGTGCCAGCAGACCACAGGGGGCGCGTCAGCCCCAGCATTTT. The encoded protein is CASRPQGARQPQHF.

This clone was picked up one time. The identical CDR3 is also encoded by other nucleotide sequences in the sample. The chain links TRBV5-4 to TRBJ2-7; the D gene is possibly TRBD2 (5 bases). Per the germline V gene, CDR1 is SGHNT and CDR2 is YYREEE (reference sequence). Trimming took off 3 bases at V and 7 bases at J, with 8 bases between the two ends. The CDR3 is 11 residues long. Written as DNA, the CDR3 is TGTGCCAGCAGCTCCGAGGGTGAGCAGTACTTC. It yields the protein CASSSEGEQYF.

CDR3 in amino acids: CASSLQGSRSNQPQHF. The CDR3 DNA reads as TGTGCCAGCAGTTTACAGGGGTCTCGAAGCAATCAGCCCCAGCATTTT. The rearrangement links TRBV28 to TRBJ1-5, with TRBD1 as a possible D gene (6 bases). CDR1 and CDR2 from the germline V gene are MDHEN and SYDVKM. Trimming took 2 bases from V and 1 from J, leaving 12 bases between them. The CDR3 extends over 16 amino acids. Based on the CDR3 plus reference TRBV28 and TRBJ1-5, the full variable domain is DVKVTQSSRYLVKRTGEKVFLECVQDMDHENMFWYRQDPGLGLRLIYFSYDVKMKEKGDIPEGYSVSREKKERFSLILESASTNQTSMYLCASSLQGSRSNQPQHFGDGTRLSIL.

CDR3 region: CASSLLDRLSNQPQHF. Here the CDR3 DNA reads TGTGCCAGCAGTTTACTGGACAGGCTTAGCAATCAGCCCCAGCATTTT. The gene calls are TRBV28 and TRBJ1-5, with 7 bases identical to TRBD1. Trimming at V came to 2 bases and at J to 0 bases, leaving 4 bases not matched to a gene. Per the germline V gene, CDR1 is MDHEN and CDR2 is SYDVKM. This CDR3 contains 16 residues.

This clone has only a few counts. The chain uses TRBV10-1 and TRBJ1-2; D may be TRBD1 (5 bases). Germline lookup yields CDR1 WNHNN and CDR2 SYGVQD (reference sequence). This CDR3 spans 14 amino acids. V gave up 6 bases and J gave up 0 bases, with 11 bases separating them. The CDR3 DNA sequence: TGCGCCAGCAGAACAGGAGCCGCTAACTATGGCTACACCTTC. Protein sequence: CASRTGAANYGYTF.

This chain joins TRBV19 and TRBJ2-3, with 12 bases matching TRBD2. CDR1 LNHDA and CDR2 SQIVND come from the germline V gene (reference sequence). V lost 1 base, J lost 5 bases, and 4 bases stayed unmatched. CDR3 length equals 16 residues. The CDR3 sequence: CASSIVTTSGRDTQYF. The CDR3 coding sequence is TGTGCCAGTAGTATAGTTACGACTAGCGGGAGAGATACGCAGTATTTT.

The chain is built from TRBV18 and TRBJ2-3; 13 bases map to TRBD2. This CDR3 is 16 amino acids long. V lost 2 bases, J lost 5 bases, and 4 bases stayed unmatched. Germline V lookup: CDR1 KGHSH, CDR2 LQKENI. This chain's CDR3 is CASSPVTSGRGDTQYF. The CDR3 nucleotides read TGTGCCAGCTCACCAGTTACTAGCGGGAGGGGAGATACGCAGTATTTT.

The gene calls are TRBV4-2 and TRBJ2-7; 7 nucleotides line up with TRBD1. J lost 5 bases, V lost 4 bases, and 5 bases had no gene match. The germline V gene has CDR1 LGHNA and CDR2 YNFKEQ. The CDR3 length is 13 residues. The CDR3 nucleotides are TGTGCCAGCAGCCGACAGGGAAAGGACGAGCAGTACTTC. Protein sequence: CASSRQGKDEQYF.

The sample holds one count of this clone. The chain employs TRBV5-1 and TRBJ2-7; no clear D. V gave up 4 bases and J gave up 6 bases, with 11 bases separating them. The CDR3 extends over 12 amino acids. Germline V lookup: CDR1 SGHRS, CDR2 YFSETQ. CDR3 loop: CASSRLGIEQYF. The CDR3 DNA sequence: TGCGCCAGCAGCCGGTTGGGGATCGAGCAGTACTTC. Combining the CDR3 with reference TRBV5-1 and TRBJ2-7 gives the whole variable domain KAGVTQTPRYLIKTRGQQVTLSCSPISGHRSVSWYQQTPGQGLQFLFEYFSETQRNKGNFPGRFSGRQFSNSRSEMNVSTLELGDSALYLCASSRLGIEQYFGPGTRLTVT.

The chain recombines TRBV7-2 with TRBJ2-1, with 8 bases lining up with TRBD2. V lost 6 bases to trimming and J lost 0 bases; unmatched junction nucleotides: 7. The CDR3 extends over 16 amino acids. The germline gives CDR1 SGHTA, CDR2 FQGNSA. In nucleotides, the CDR3 is TGTGCCAGCAGGGAGGTAGCGGGGATCTCCTACAATGAGCAGTTCTTC. Translated, it gives CASREVAGISYNEQFF.

The CDR3 region is CASSQIGGGQPQHF. Written as DNA, the CDR3 is TGTGCCAGCAGCCAGATCGGGGGAGGGCAGCCCCAGCATTTT. The genes are TRBV7-9 and TRBJ1-5, with a tentative D call TRBD1 (5 bases). The germline gives CDR1 SEHNR, CDR2 FQNEAQ (reference sequence). Trimming removed 5 bases at V and 7 bases at J, with 15 bases between. The CDR3 is 14 amino acids.

The rearrangement links TRBV7-9 to TRBJ1-1, with 7 positions matching TRBD1. V lost 5 bases and J lost 4; bases outside the gene matches: 10. Germline CDR1 reads SEHNR; CDR2 reads FQNEAQ (reference sequence). The CDR3 totals 15 residues. CDR3 residues: CASSPSRGWGTEAFF. The DNA for the CDR3 is TGTGCCAGCAGCCCTAGCAGGGGGTGGGGCACTGAAGCTTTCTTT.

The chain carries TRBV19 and TRBJ2-3; D is undetermined. V shed 10 bases and J shed 4 bases, with 12 bases lying between them. The CDR3 consists of 12 residues. Germline V gene sequence: CDR1 LNHDA, CDR2 SQIVND (reference sequence). The CDR3 region is CATSPGPDTQYF. CDR3 sequence (DNA): TGTGCCACCTCTCCCGGACCAGATACGCAGTATTTT.

The V gene is TRBV7-3, the J gene TRBJ2-3, with 8 bases identical to TRBD2. Looked up from germline, CDR1 is SGHTA and CDR2 is FQGTGA. Losses at the gene ends were 3 bases for V and 0 bases for J; bases not matched to a gene: 5. CDR3 length: 16 residues. The CDR3 nucleotides are TGTGCCAGCAGCTTTTGGGCTAGCGGGAGCACAGATACGCAGTATTTT. It codes for CASSFWASGSTDTQYF. Based on the CDR3 plus reference TRBV7-3 and TRBJ2-3, the full variable domain is GAGVSQTPSNKVTEKGKYVELRCDPISGHTALYWYRQSLGQGPEFLIYFQGTGAADDSGLPNDRFFAVRPEGSVSTLKIQRTERGDSAVYLCASSFWASGSTDTQYFGPGTRLTVL.